This T cell receptor beta chain was recorded in a study of cytomegalovirus exposure and HLA in healthy donors. This CDR3 region has 13 residues. V lost 7 bases to trimming and J lost 3 bases, with 13 bases between them. The germline V gene encodes CDR1 MGHDK and CDR2 SYGVNS. PCR involved 60 Vbeta and 13 Jbeta primers. The repertoire was sequenced with immunoSEQ multiplex PCR; TCRdb's copy has only in-frame clones and lacks some. This table has approximately 80,000 clones, over 65% appearing once. Study findings and constraints: In an earlier analysis, about 87% or about 30%: the productive usage of most TCR beta V segments.

Note on this clone: The antigen remains undetermined.

The clonotype originates from a woman in her thirties or forties in good health and CMV-seropositive. The gene calls are TRBV25-1 and TRBJ2-7, with D tentatively TRBD1 (5 bases). Sequencing used PBMCs. CDR3 sequence reads: CASKGPGGYEQYF. As DNA, the CDR3 is TGTGCCAGCAAGGGGCCAGGCGGCTACGAGCAGTACTTC.